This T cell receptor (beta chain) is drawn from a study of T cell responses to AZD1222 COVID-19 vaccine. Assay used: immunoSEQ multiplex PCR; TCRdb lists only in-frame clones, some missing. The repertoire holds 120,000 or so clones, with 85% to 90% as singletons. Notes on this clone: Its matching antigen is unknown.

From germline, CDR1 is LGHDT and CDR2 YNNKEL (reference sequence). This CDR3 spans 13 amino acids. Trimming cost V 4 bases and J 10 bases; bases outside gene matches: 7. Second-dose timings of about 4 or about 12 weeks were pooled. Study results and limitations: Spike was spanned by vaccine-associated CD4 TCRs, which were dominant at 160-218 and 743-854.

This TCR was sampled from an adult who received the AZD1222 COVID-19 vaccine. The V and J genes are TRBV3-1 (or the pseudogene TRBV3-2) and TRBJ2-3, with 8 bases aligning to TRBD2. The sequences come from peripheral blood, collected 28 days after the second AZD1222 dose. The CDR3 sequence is CASSPSGLEAQYF. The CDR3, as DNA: TGTGCCAGCAGCCCTAGCGGGCTCGAGGCGCAGTATTTT.